This is a list of T cell receptor beta chains from one sample in a study of OX40 agonist ivuxolimab in advanced cancers. The method was immunoSEQ multiplex PCR; TCRdb's version includes in-frame clones alone and lacks a portion of them. Among 90,000 to 100,000 clones listed, around 83% were seen once. The material was CD4+ or CD8+ T cells sorted from blood, obtained in a trial of the OX40 agonist ivuxolimab. The receptors stem from an adult with an advanced solid tumor such as melanoma, head and neck, liver or kidney cancer. Each CDR3 is given with its conserved first and last residue. Each record gives: V gene, D gene, J gene, clone size, CDR3 DNA, CDR3 protein. A D gene is named only where the DNA matches it firmly. For some rows the clone size is stated as once, few or many, or as a class when expanded; others skip it.

TRBV6-4	.	TRBJ1-1	.	TGTGCCAGCAGTGCCTCCGGGACAACTCCTGAAGCTTTCTTT	CASSASGTTPEAFF
TRBV18	.	TRBJ2-7	.	TGTGCCAGCTCACCACCGACTTTGGAGTACGAGCAGTACTTC	CASSPPTLEYEQYF
TRBV6-1	TRBD1	TRBJ2-7	once	TGTGCCAGCGCGCAGGACAGGGGGTACGAGCAGTACTTC	CASAQDRGYEQYF
TRBV12-5	.	TRBJ2-1	.	TGTGCTAGTGCCCCAGTCATTTTCTCCTACAATGAGCAGTTCTTC	CASAPVIFSYNEQFF
TRBV28	.	TRBJ2-7	.	TGTGCCAGCGGAGGGAACAAAGACTACGAGCAGTACTTC	CASGGNKDYEQYF
TRBV18	.	TRBJ2-3	once	TGTGCCAGCTCAGATCGGTCAGATACGCAGTATTTT	CASSDRSDTQYF
TRBV7-3	.	TRBJ2-5	once	TGTGCCAGCAGCTTAACGGGAGTGAGGTTAGAGACCCAGTACTTC	CASSLTGVRLETQYF
TRBV10-2	.	TRBJ2-7	.	TGCGCCAGCAGTCTTCAAACCTACGAGCAGTACTTC	CASSLQTYEQYF
TRBV29-1	.	TRBJ1-2	.	TGCAGCGTTGGCAGCTACACCTTC	CSVGSYTF
TRBV5-5	.	TRBJ2-1	.	TGTGCCAGCAGCTCGGGACAAGAAACCTACAATGAGCAGTTCTTC	CASSSGQETYNEQFF
TRBV27	.	TRBJ1-6	.	TGTGCCAGCAGTTTGGAGGTCAGGGTGGGATCACCCCTCCACTTT	CASSLEVRVGSPLHF
TRBV18	TRBD2	TRBJ2-7	.	TGTGCCAGCTCACCTAACGGAGCGGGATATGAGCAGTACTTC	CASSPNGAGYEQYF
TRBV19	TRBD1	TRBJ2-7	.	TGTGCCAGTCGTAACCGGGACAGGCTTACCTACGAGCAGTACTTC	CASRNRDRLTYEQYF
TRBV27	.	TRBJ1-6	.	TGTGCCAGCAGGGACGACGGACAGCATAATTCACCCCTCCACTTT	CASRDDGQHNSPLHF
TRBV10-1	TRBD1	TRBJ2-1	.	TGCGCCAGCAGTGAGCACCGGGACAGGGGGCCCAATGAGCAGTTCTTC	CASSEHRDRGPNEQFF
TRBV7-3	TRBD1	TRBJ1-2	.	TGTGCCAGCAGCCCCTCACCGGGACAGGGGTTTGGCTACACCTTC	CASSPSPGQGFGYTF
TRBV7-9	.	TRBJ2-5	few	TGTGCCAGCAGCTTCCTGTGGGACCTTCACTTC	CASSFLWDLHF
TRBV7-2	TRBD2	TRBJ2-1	.	TGTGCCAGCAGCTTAAGACTAGCGGGTATCTACAATGAGCAGTTCTTC	CASSLRLAGIYNEQFF
TRBV30	.	TRBJ2-7	once	TGTGCCTGGATTAGAGAAGGGCGGCAGTACTTC	CAWIREGRQYF
TRBV5-6	.	TRBJ2-5	few	TGTGCCAGCAGCTTGGCTACAGGGCGGGAGACCCAGTACTTC	CASSLATGRETQYF
TRBV5-1	.	TRBJ2-7	.	TGCGCCAGCAGCTTGGGGTACGGATCAGACGAGCAGTACTTC	CASSLGYGSDEQYF
TRBV6-1	.	TRBJ2-1	.	TGTGCCAGCAGCCGAGCCTGGGACGAGCAGTTCTTC	CASSRAWDEQFF
TRBV5-6	TRBD1	TRBJ1-2	.	TGTGCCAGCAGCCGGGACAGGGGAAGCTATGGCTACACCTTC	CASSRDRGSYGYTF
TRBV7-8	.	TRBJ2-7	.	TGTGCCAGCAGCTTAGCGGGTCAAGGGGGGTACGAGCAGTACTTC	CASSLAGQGGYEQYF
TRBV5-1	.	TRBJ2-7	.	TGCGCCAGCAGCTTTCGACAGAGCTCCTACGAGCAGTACTTC	CASSFRQSSYEQYF
TRBV9	.	TRBJ1-6	.	TGTGCCAGCAGCGTAAGAGGGGGAGGTTCACCCCTCCACTTT	CASSVRGGGSPLHF
TRBV21-1	.	TRBJ2-7	.	TGTGCCAGCAGTCGAATCGGGACAGGGGCCTACGAGCAGTACTTC	CASSRIGTGAYEQYF
TRBV28	.	TRBJ1-1	.	TGTGCCAGCAGTTCCATCCCCGGAGGGTACACTGAAGCTTTCTTT	CASSSIPGGYTEAFF
TRBV7-8	.	TRBJ1-5	.	TGTGCCAGCAGCTTCCAAGGGACTCAGCCCCAGCATTTT	CASSFQGTQPQHF
TRBV18	TRBD1	TRBJ2-7	.	TGTGCCAGCTCGGGTGGACAGGGTGGAGGCTACGAGCAGTACTTC	CASSGGQGGGYEQYF
TRBV5-6	TRBD1	TRBJ2-5	.	TGTGCCAGCAGCCGGACAGGGTTAGAGACCCAGTACTTC	CASSRTGLETQYF
TRBV6-1	.	TRBJ2-7	.	TGTGCCAGCAGTCAGGGCGGAGAGCAGTACTTC	CASSQGGEQYF
TRBV6-4	.	TRBJ2-2	.	TGTGCCAGCTGCCGGACAACCAGGGAGGCCGGGGAGCTGTTTTTT	CASCRTTREAGELFF
TRBV7-2	.	TRBJ2-3	.	TGTGCCAGCAGCCTCACGCGGAGGTCTAGCACAGATACGCAGTATTTT	CASSLTRRSSTDTQYF
TRBV25-1	TRBD1	TRBJ1-4	.	TGTGCCAGCAGTGAATGGGGCAGGGGGCAAAGTGAGGATGAAAAACTGTTTTTT	CASSEWGRGQSEDEKLFF
TRBV7-2	.	TRBJ1-4	.	TGTGCCAGCAGCTTAGTGGGTGGAATTAATGAAAAACTGTTTTTT	CASSLVGGINEKLFF
TRBV11-2	.	TRBJ1-2	once	TGTGCCAGCAGCCCAAACAGGGTATCCGACTATGGCTACACCTTC	CASSPNRVSDYGYTF
TRBV2	TRBD1	TRBJ2-7	.	TGTGCCAGCAGGACAGGGAACCCCTCCTACGAGCAGTACTTC	CASRTGNPSYEQYF
TRBV7-2	.	TRBJ2-1	.	TGTGCCAGCAGCTTAGCACTATCGGGCAATGAGCAGTTCTTC	CASSLALSGNEQFF
TRBV19	.	TRBJ1-6	.	TGTGCCAGTAGTATAGTTAACACCCTGGATTCACCCCTCCACTTT	CASSIVNTLDSPLHF
TRBV5-6	.	TRBJ1-3	.	TGTGCCAGCAGCTTGGCGTCGGTCGGAAACACCATATATTTT	CASSLASVGNTIYF
TRBV4-3	.	TRBJ1-2	.	TGCGCCAGCAGCCAGCTGACTAGTCGTTATGGCTACACCTTC	CASSQLTSRYGYTF
TRBV19	TRBD1	TRBJ1-4	.	TGTGCCAGTAGCCCCCGACGGTGGGACAGAGTGAATTCGACTAATGAAAAACTGTTTTTT	CASSPRRWDRVNSTNEKLFF
TRBV4-2	.	TRBJ2-7	.	TGTGCCAGCAGCCAAGATAGTAGGGACACACAGGGCTACGAGCAGTACTTC	CASSQDSRDTQGYEQYF
TRBV28	.	TRBJ1-3	.	TGTGCCAGCAGTTTAAACCCCCTCCTTACAGGGTACGGAAACACCATATATTTT	CASSLNPLLTGYGNTIYF
TRBV20-1	.	TRBJ2-1	.	TGCAGTGCTAGTAGACTGGATGAGCAGTTCTTC	CSASRLDEQFF
TRBV6-5	.	TRBJ1-6	.	TGTGCCAGCAGGCGGGAGTACAATTCACCCCTCCACTTT	CASRREYNSPLHF
TRBV7-2	TRBD2	TRBJ2-7	once	TGTGCCAGCAGCTTAGTGTCGCCAGCGGGAGGTCGTAGGGAGCAGTACTTC	CASSLVSPAGGRREQYF
TRBV4-2	TRBD1	TRBJ2-1	.	TGTGCCAGCAGCCTCGTCCCGGGACAGGGGGCGGAGTACAATGAGCAGTTCTTC	CASSLVPGQGAEYNEQFF
TRBV10-2	.	TRBJ1-2	few	TGCGCCAGCAGACCCGGGGTAAACTATGGCTACACCTTC	CASRPGVNYGYTF
TRBV18	.	TRBJ2-1	.	TGTGCCAGTTTATCGGGAGAGGGAAATGAGCAGTTCTTC	CASLSGEGNEQFF
TRBV7-3	TRBD2	TRBJ2-2	.	TGTGCCAGCAGCTTACGCGGGACTAGCGGGGCCCCGAACACCGGGGAGCTGTTTTTT	CASSLRGTSGAPNTGELFF
TRBV6-1	.	TRBJ1-3	.	TGTGCCAGCAGTGAATACGAGGGAAACACCATATATTTT	CASSEYEGNTIYF
TRBV7-2	.	TRBJ2-7	.	TGTGCCAGCAGTCCCCAGGACTACGAGCAGTACTTC	CASSPQDYEQYF
TRBV29-1	TRBD1	TRBJ1-1	.	TGCAGCACCCGGACAGGCCCGAACACTGAAGCTTTCTTT	CSTRTGPNTEAFF